Given below is one T cell receptor (beta chain) in context. The antigen remains unidentified. These data come from a study of blood T cells in healthy people across ages. Study at large: About one barcoded beta molecule per two T cells was the capture yield of template switching.

Next came a second PCR, run for about 7 to 12 cycles, which used a sample-barcoded 5' primer along with a J-beta primer mix. TCRdb independently ran MiXCR on the 5' RACE reads; one entry per CDR3 protein. The top ten hold under 8.5% of the sample, which has about 1,400,000 distinct CDR3 sequences, approximately 59% seen once. The CDR3 loop spans 13 amino acids. Germline CDR1 and CDR2: SGHRS and YFSETQ. Trimming cost V 4 bases and J 2 bases, with 7 bases left between them. Study-wide findings and caveats: A strong correlation between TCR beta diversity and naive T cell percentage was seen. Possibly confounding the expanded clonotype changes was the fact that donor CMV status was unknown. While age rose, TCR beta diversity per million T cells dropped in a roughly linear way.

The chain recombines TRBV5-1 with TRBJ2-1, with no clear D. This clonotype originated in a man younger than 35 in good health. The specimen sequenced was blood. CDR3 sequence (DNA): TGCGCCAGCAGCGGTGACACCTACAATGAGCAGTTCTTC. This gives the protein CASSGDTYNEQFF.